One and the same sample provided the 3 T cell receptor beta chains below, sequenced in a study of regulatory T cells in long-lasting Graves disease. The time point was: persistent/refractory GD, antithyroid drugs over 5 years with positive TRAb. Researchers made the TCR library from RNA that was extracted from PBMCs. Investigators prepared the TCR beta libraries by applying iRepertoire HTBI primers and Arm-PCR of CDR3 regions. TCRdb itself ran the multiplex PCR reads through MiXCR, one entry per CDR3 protein. The sample carries about 290,000 distinct CDR3 sequences, roughly a fifth recorded once. The sample was peripheral blood mononuclear cells (PBMCs), taken when the disease was refractory, from a patient treated with antithyroid drugs. These receptor sequences come from a female donor with Graves disease.

This clonotype occurred a few times. The genes are TRBV28 and TRBJ1-3; 11 positions agree with TRBD1. CDR1 is MDHEN and CDR2 is SYDVKM in the germline V gene. The CDR3 contains 16 residues. V gave up 6 bases and J gave up 0 bases; unmatched junction bases: 4. The CDR3 sequence is CASRPGQGASGNTIYF. The CDR3 nucleotides are TGTGCCAGCAGACCTGGACAGGGGGCCTCTGGAAACACCATATATTTT.

This clonotype was picked up many times. This chain connects TRBV6-5 to TRBJ1-2, with TRBD1 matching 7 bases. CDR1 and CDR2 from the germline V gene are MNHEY and SVGAGI. Losses at the gene ends were 0 bases for V and 9 bases for J; bases not matched to a gene: 10. This CDR3 has 15 amino acids. The CDR3 loop is CASSYSIQGGGRYTF. Written as DNA, the CDR3 is TGTGCCAGCAGTTACTCGATCCAAGGAGGGGGCCGCTACACCTTC.

The CDR3 DNA sequence: TGCAGTGCTAGAAAACTAGCGGGAGATGAGCAGTACTTC. It yields the protein CSARKLAGDEQYF. This chain links TRBV20-1 with TRBJ2-7, with 11 positions matching TRBD2. V trimming: 2 bases; J trimming: 7 bases; junction bases outside the gene matches: 4. Germline lookup yields CDR1 DFQATT and CDR2 SNEGSKA (reference sequence). The CDR3 runs to 13 residues.